The 31 T cell receptor beta chains below were found in one sample sequenced in a study. TCRdb analysed the 5' RACE reads with MiXCR anew, one entry per CDR3 protein. Found here are over 55,000 distinct CDR3 sequences, roughly 30% of them singletons; the top ten hold approximately 2.2%. The sample comprised tumor-infiltrating naive CD4+ T cells sorted from the breast tumor. Subset described: naive CD4+ T cells, CD4+CD45RA+CD25-. The source is a female donor with breast cancer.

The table lists this clonotype with a few counts. V usage is TRBV29-1 and J usage is TRBJ1-5; no firm D call. The germline V gene has CDR1 SQVTM and CDR2 ANQGSEA. V was shortened by 4 bases and J by 7 bases, with 17 bases between the two germline ends. CDR3 length: 14 residues. CDR3 amino acids: CSVGWAEVGQPQHF. The CDR3, as DNA: TGCAGCGTTGGATGGGCGGAGGTAGGGCAGCCCCAGCATTTT.

This clonotype was seen repeatedly, ten times or more. Mismatch with germline at one junction end may stem from a read error. The chain uses TRBV2 and TRBJ2-1; D uncertain. Germline lookup yields CDR1 SNHLY and CDR2 FYNNEI. This CDR3 comprises 12 residues. The CDR3 nucleotides are TGTGCCAGCAGTGAATGGGAATTCGATGTTCTTTTC. Encoded protein: CASSEWEFDVLF.

This clonotype was recorded a few times. The CDR3 nucleotides are TGCGCCAGCTCCACCGGGACAGGGTTTGTGGAGACCCAGTACTTC. Protein: CASSTGTGFVETQYF. This sequence joins TRBV4-1 and TRBJ2-5, with 9 bases lining up with TRBD1. The length of the CDR3 is 15 residues. V was pared by 8 bases and J by 5 bases, with 12 bases of the junction left unmatched. Looked up from germline, CDR1 is MGHRA and CDR2 is YSYEKL.

This clonotype occurred a few times. The rearrangement uses TRBV5-1 and TRBJ2-5, with D perhaps given as TRBD1 or TRBD2 (5 bases each). Trimming stripped 1 base from V and 1 base from J, with 11 bases between. Germline V gives CDR1 SGHRS, CDR2 YFSETQ. The CDR3 covers 15 residues. The CDR3: CASSLTPGTQETQYF. As DNA, the CDR3 is TGCGCCAGCAGCTTGACCCCCGGGACCCAAGAGACCCAGTACTTC.

The chain uses TRBV5-1 and TRBJ1-2; the D is unclear. The CDR3 is 13 residues long. The V end lost 0 bases, the J end lost 3 bases, and 6 bases lay between the germline ends. Germline V lookup: CDR1 SGHRS, CDR2 YFSETQ. The DNA for the CDR3 is TGCGCCAGCAGCTTGGCCAGTCACTATGGCTACACCTTC. Translating it yields CASSLASHYGYTF.

J is TRBJ1-2 and V is TRBV2, with D unresolved. The CDR3 is made up of 14 amino acids. Per germline, CDR1 SNHLY and CDR2 FYNNEI. Between the trimmed V and J ends, which lost 3 bases and 4 bases, there was a span of 12 bases. CDR3 bases: TGTGCCAGCAGTGACCGCAGGATGGGCTATGGCTACACCTTC. This gives the protein CASSDRRMGYGYTF.

This clonotype showed up just a few times. This chain links TRBV7-9 with TRBJ2-3; 10 nucleotides line up with TRBD2. Germline V gives CDR1 SEHNR, CDR2 FQNEAQ (reference sequence). V gave up 5 bases and J gave up 1 base; unmatched junction bases: 6. This CDR3 has 16 residues. CDR3 in DNA: TGTGCCAGCAGCCCCAATGGACTAGCGGGCACAGATACGCAGTATTTT. Its translation is CASSPNGLAGTDTQYF.

In this sample, this clonotype turned up many times. The chain links TRBV4-3 to TRBJ2-1; a possible D gene is TRBD1 (6 bases). V lost 1 base, J lost 7 bases, and 11 bases lay in between. The CDR3 contains 14 residues. The germline gives CDR1 LGHNA, CDR2 YSLEER. CDR3 in amino acids: CASSQGKGGNEQFF. In DNA, the CDR3 is TGCGCCAGCAGCCAAGGGAAAGGGGGTAATGAGCAGTTCTTC.

CDR3 DNA sequence: TGTGCCAGCAGTGTTCTCCGCCAAGAGACCCAGTACTTC. Amino acid sequence: CASSVLRQETQYF. This rearrangement joins TRBV2 to TRBJ2-5; no definite D call. V was cut by 4 bases and J by 1 base, with 7 bases left in between. The CDR3 length is 13 residues. Germline-derived CDR1 and CDR2 are SNHLY and FYNNEI.

This clonotype was picked up many times. The chain employs TRBV5-1 and TRBJ2-6, with D perhaps TRBD2 (6 bases). Between the trimmed V and J ends, which lost 3 bases and 3 bases, there was a span of 16 bases. The CDR3 is 17 amino acids. Germline values: CDR1 SGHRS, CDR2 YFSETQ. CDR3 bases: TGCGCCAGCAGCTCAGGGACTGCCTTTGGTGGGGCCAACGTCCTGACTTTC. Translating it yields CASSSGTAFGGANVLTF.

This clonotype was counted between two and nine times. V is TRBV4-1 and J is TRBJ2-3; D might be TRBD2 (6 bases). Trimming pared 1 base from V and 5 bases from J, leaving 13 bases between. CDR3 length: 15 residues. Germline V gene data show CDR1 as MGHRA and CDR2 as YSYEKL. The CDR3 region is CASSQATGVGDTQYF. CDR3 DNA sequence: TGCGCCAGCAGCCAAGCCACGGGAGTGGGAGATACGCAGTATTTT.

The V and J genes are TRBV3-1 and TRBJ2-7; 10 bases are a match to TRBD1. Germline CDR1 and CDR2: LGHDT and YNNKEL (reference sequence). V shed 5 bases and J 3 bases; nucleotides not matched to a gene: 1. The CDR3 consists of 13 residues. CDR3 in DNA: TGTGCCAGCAGCAGGACAGGGGGCTACGAGCAGTACTTC. Amino acid sequence: CASSRTGGYEQYF.

Concerning this clonotype: A read error is possible here, since a much larger clone lies one base away. The chain recombines TRBV12-3 or TRBV12-4 with TRBJ2-1; D gene unclear. Between the trimmed V and J ends, which lost 1 base and 12 bases, there was a span of 7 bases. This CDR3 has 11 residues. CDR3 sequence (DNA): TGTGCCAGCAGTTTAGAGAGGAGGCAGTTCTTC. It yields the protein CASSLERRQFF.

The rearrangement links TRBV7-9 to TRBJ2-1; tentatively, D is TRBD1 or TRBD2 (5 bases each). CDR3 length equals 16 residues. Germline CDR1 and CDR2: SEHNR and FQNEAQ (reference sequence). V was trimmed by 1 base and J by 10 bases, leaving 20 bases between them. CDR3 in DNA: TGTGCCAGCAGCTTAGTCCACTTGGTGCCAGAGGGGGAGCAGTTCTTC. Its protein is CASSLVHLVPEGEQFF.

This chain uses TRBV4-1 with TRBJ2-7, with TRBD2 matching 7 bases. Germline CDR1 reads MGHRA; CDR2 reads YSYEKL. The trim removed 4 bases at V and 2 bases at J, leaving 14 bases unmatched. The CDR3 extends over 17 amino acids. This CDR3 reads CASSLDQTSAGPYEQYF. The CDR3 DNA is TGCGCCAGCAGCCTAGACCAAACTAGCGCGGGTCCCTACGAGCAGTACTTC.

CDR3 sequence: CASTLADSYEQYF. The CDR3 DNA sequence: TGTGCCAGCACCCTCGCGGATTCCTACGAGCAGTACTTC. The chain is built from TRBV6-1 and TRBJ2-7; no definite D call. Germline CDR1 and CDR2: MNHNS and SASEGT. This CDR3 is built from 13 residues. Deletions cut 7 bases from V and 1 base from J, with 11 bases between.

The sample holds one count of this clonotype. One end of the junction varies from germline; a read error may be responsible. The genes are TRBV15 and TRBJ2-5, with a tentative D call TRBD1 (6 bases). This CDR3 is built from 15 residues. Germline V CDR1 and CDR2: LNHNV, YYDKDF (reference sequence). DNA of the CDR3: TGTGCCGCCAGCAGGAAAAACAGGGACCAAGAGACCCAGTACTTC. This gives the protein CAASRKNRDQETQYF.

This clonotype has only a few counts. This chain connects TRBV7-2 to TRBJ2-2; D possibly corresponds to TRBD2 (6 bases). Per the germline V gene, CDR1 is SGHTA and CDR2 is FQGNSA. This CDR3 contains 15 residues. Trimming left V 5 bases short and J 2 bases short, with 12 bases between. The CDR3 here is CASSRDFKNTGELFF. In nucleotides, the CDR3 is TGTGCCAGCAGCCGGGACTTCAAAAACACCGGGGAGCTGTTTTTT.

A note on this clonotype: Given a much more abundant clone one base away, this may be a read error. This rearrangement joins TRBV7-3 to TRBJ2-1; TRBD1 agrees at 7 bases. The CDR3 covers 16 residues. The V gene's germline CDR1 is SGHTA and CDR2 FQGTGA. CDR3 nucleotide sequence: TGTGCCAGCAGCCCGCACAGGGGAAGCTCCTACAATGGGCAGTTCTTC. This codes for CASSPHRGSSYNGQFF.

About this clonotype itself: No conserved phenylalanine or tryptophan ends this CDR3, so it is likely a read error. The chain is built from TRBV9 and TRBJ1-6; D is undetermined. V was pared by 2 bases and J by 7 bases, with 10 bases between. The CDR3 extends over 14 amino acids. Germline V gene data show CDR1 as SGDLS and CDR2 as YYNGEE. CDR3 protein: CASSVGSWNSPLHI. In DNA, the CDR3 is TGTGCCAGCAGCGTTGGGAGCTGGAATTCACCCCTCCACATT.

This clonotype was seen repeatedly, ten times or more. This chain uses TRBV6-1 with TRBJ2-3; D possibly corresponds to TRBD1 (5 bases). Germline V lookup: CDR1 MNHNS, CDR2 SASEGT. This CDR3 is 16 amino acids long. V shed 2 bases and J shed 3 bases, with 15 bases lying between them. The CDR3: CASSERRRGATDTQYF. DNA of the CDR3: TGTGCCAGCAGTGAAAGAAGAAGGGGCGCGACAGATACGCAGTATTTT.

Note on this clonotype: Just one base apart from a much larger clone, this may be a read error. The J gene is TRBJ1-2, the V gene TRBV28; D gene ambiguous. CDR1 MDHEN and CDR2 SYDVKM come from the germline V gene. This CDR3 has 15 residues. In DNA, the CDR3 is TGTGCCTGCAGTTTGGGTGGACTCACGTCTGGTGGCTACACCTTC. Encoded protein: CACSLGGLTSGGYTF.

About this clonotype itself: One end of the junction varies from germline; a read error may be responsible. The chain joins TRBV2 to TRBJ2-5, with 7 bases that match TRBD1. Germline lookup yields CDR1 SNHLY and CDR2 FYNNEI. The CDR3 extends over 14 amino acids. CDR3 sequence: CTSRTGQNQETQYF. The CDR3 DNA sequence: TGTACCAGCAGAACGGGACAGAATCAAGAGACCCAGTACTTC.

CDR3 nucleotides: TGTGCCAGCAGTTTTTCCGCCCGGAGCGGCACAGATACGCAGTATTTT. Its protein is CASSFSARSGTDTQYF. The rearrangement uses TRBV28 and TRBJ2-3; D not certain. CDR3 length equals 16 residues. The V gene's germline CDR1 is MDHEN and CDR2 SYDVKM. V was shortened by 3 bases and J by 1 base, with 14 bases between the two germline ends.

The chain combines TRBV4-1 with TRBJ2-3; 9 bases map to TRBD2. This CDR3 has 15 amino acids. From germline, CDR1 is MGHRA and CDR2 YSYEKL. The V segment lost 4 bases and the J segment 5 bases; nucleotides outside the gene matches: 7. CDR3 loop: CASSRSSGRGDTQYF. The CDR3 nucleotides are TGCGCCAGCAGCCGGAGTAGCGGGAGAGGAGATACGCAGTATTTT.

This clonotype occurred once. The chain links TRBV6-6 to TRBJ2-7, with D perhaps matching TRBD2 (6 bases). The CDR3 has 17 amino acids. Deletions cut 0 bases from V and 5 bases from J, with 20 bases between. Per germline, CDR1 MNHNY and CDR2 SVGAGI (reference sequence). The CDR3 DNA sequence: TGTGCCAGCAGTTACTCGAATCGTGTTGCGGGGCGTCACGAGCAGTACTTC. It yields the protein CASSYSNRVAGRHEQYF.

This chain joins TRBV5-1 and TRBJ2-5, with D possibly being TRBD1 (5 bases). This CDR3 contains 18 residues. V was pared by 4 bases and J by 3 bases, with 25 bases between. From germline, CDR1 is SGHRS and CDR2 YFSETQ. CDR3 region: CASSPPTAWGTEKETQYF. The CDR3 bases are TGCGCCAGCAGCCCTCCGACAGCCTGGGGTACAGAAAAAGAGACCCAGTACTTC.

V gene TRBV2 combines with J gene TRBJ2-2; no clear D. CDR1 is SNHLY and CDR2 is FYNNEI in the germline V gene. V was shortened by 0 bases and J by 4 bases, with 6 bases between the two germline ends. The CDR3 length is 14 residues. The CDR3 DNA reads as TGTGCCAGCAGTGAAGCCGAGAGCACCGGGGAGCTGTTTTTT. Protein sequence: CASSEAESTGELFF. Full variable domain (missing parts from reference TRBV2 and TRBJ2-2): EPEVTQTPSHQVTQMGQEVILRCVPISNHLYFYWYRQILGQKVEFLVSFYNNEISEKSEIFDDQFSVERPDGSNFTLKIRSTKLEDSAMYFCASSEAESTGELFFGEGSRLTVL.

V and J are TRBV5-1 and TRBJ1-3; possible D gene TRBD1, 6 bases. Germline assignment: CDR1 SGHRS and CDR2 YFSETQ. Trimming shortened V by 9 bases and J by 4 bases, and 14 bases separated the two germline ends. CDR3 size: 13 residues. As DNA, the CDR3 is TGCGCCACCCGCCTGGACAGAGGAAACACCATATATTTT. Protein sequence: CATRLDRGNTIYF.

V usage is TRBV20-1 and J usage is TRBJ2-2; TRBD2 agrees at 12 bases. CDR3 length: 17 residues. Germline V gives CDR1 DFQATT, CDR2 SNEGSKA (reference sequence). Germline trimming cut 0 bases from V and 4 bases from J; bases unmatched to any gene: 6. The CDR3 DNA follows: TGCAGTGCTAGAGACCGACTAGCGGGGGCCATCACCGGGGAGCTGTTTTTT. Encoded protein: CSARDRLAGAITGELFF.

The chain couples TRBV7-3 to TRBJ2-4, with 11 bases that match TRBD1. CDR3 length: 16 residues. Per the germline V gene, CDR1 is SGHTA and CDR2 is FQGTGA. V shed 5 bases and J 3 bases; nucleotides not matched to a gene: 6. The CDR3 DNA reads TGTGCCAGCAGCCCGGACAGGGGGCTCGACAAAAACATTCAGTACTTC. Its protein product is CASSPDRGLDKNIQYF. Together with reference TRBV7-3 and TRBJ2-4, the CDR3 gives the full variable domain: GAGVSQTPSNKVTEKGKYVELRCDPISGHTALYWYRQSLGQGPEFLIYFQGTGAADDSGLPNDRFFAVRPEGSVSTLKIQRTERGDSAVYLCASSPDRGLDKNIQYFGAGTRLSVL.